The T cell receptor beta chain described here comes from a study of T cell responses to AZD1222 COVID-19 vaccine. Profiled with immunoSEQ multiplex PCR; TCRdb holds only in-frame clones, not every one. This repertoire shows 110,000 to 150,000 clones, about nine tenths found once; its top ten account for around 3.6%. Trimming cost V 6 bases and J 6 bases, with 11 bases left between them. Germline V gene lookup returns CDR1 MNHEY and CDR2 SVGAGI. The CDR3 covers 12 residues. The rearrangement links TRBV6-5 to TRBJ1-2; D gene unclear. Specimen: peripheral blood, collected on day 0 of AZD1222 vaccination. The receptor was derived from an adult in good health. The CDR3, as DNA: TGTGCCAGCAGAGGGAGTCTAAATGGCTACACCTTC. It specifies CASRGSLNGYTF.